This passage covers 10 T cell receptor beta chains from one sample sequenced in a study of CD8+CD57+ T cells in acquired aplastic anemia. Before being chosen for sequencing, patients had shown CD8+CD57+ cell expansion by flow cytometry. TCR beta VDJ and CDR3 profiles were obtained from a genomic DNA template. TCRdb re-called the reads with MiXCR, one entry per CDR3 protein. The sample holds 270,000 or so distinct CDR3 sequences, around 82% seen once. Sample: sorted CD4+, CD8+, or CD8+CD57+ T cells (not recorded which) from PBMCs. Receptors originate from a human donor with aplastic anemia.

The DNA for the CDR3 is TGCAGTGCTAAGGACGCGCACAATTCACCCCTCCACTTT. It specifies CSAKDAHNSPLHF. This chain joins TRBV20-1 and TRBJ1-6; D unclear. Germline values: CDR1 DFQATT, CDR2 SNEGSKA (reference sequence). CDR3 length: 13 residues. Trimming cost V 4 bases and J 7 bases, with 11 bases left between them.

The gene calls are TRBV9 and TRBJ2-3; D perhaps matches TRBD2 (5 bases). The CDR3 length is 15 residues. V was shortened by 7 bases and J by 14 bases, with 29 bases between the two germline ends. Per germline, CDR1 SGDLS and CDR2 YYNGEE. CDR3 DNA sequence: TGTGCCAGCGGAGGAGCTGGGAACATTCAGTACATCGGGTATTTT. This codes for CASGGAGNIQYIGYF.

Concerning this clonotype itself: One end of the junction fails to match germline, which may point to a read error. This chain joins TRBV7-2 and TRBJ1-1; D is unresolved. CDR3 length: 12 residues. CDR1 and CDR2 from the germline V gene are SGHTA and FQGNSA. Here the CDR3 DNA reads TGTGCCAGCAGCCGCCCGTACACTAAAGCTTTCTTT. Translating gives CASSRPYTKAFF.

This clonotype was picked up a small number of times. The V gene is TRBV4-2, the J gene TRBJ2-5, with D perhaps TRBD2 (7 bases). With 11 bases removed from V and 5 bases from J, the gap between germline ends came to 15 bases. CDR1 LGHNA and CDR2 YNFKEQ come from the germline V gene. CDR3 length equals 12 residues. Here the CDR3 reads CAGRGGAETQYF. The CDR3 coding sequence is TGTGCCGGCCGTGGGGGGGCGGAGACCCAGTACTTC.

The rearrangement links TRBV7-2 to TRBJ1-6; D perhaps matches TRBD1 (6 bases). The CDR3 contains 16 residues. V was shortened by 3 bases and J by 15 bases, with 24 bases between the two germline ends. CDR1 is SGHTA, CDR2 FQGNSA, per germline. In nucleotides, the CDR3 is TGTGCCAGCAGCTTGGGCGGGGGCGAGCGAGCCCCCCTCCTCCACTTT. Amino acids: CASSLGGGERAPLLHF.

This clonotype turned up a few times. The chain has TRBV7-6 and TRBJ2-7; 7 nucleotides align to TRBD2. This CDR3 is built from 14 residues. Germline lookup yields CDR1 SGHVS and CDR2 FNYEAQ. CDR3 amino acids: CASTLGRVPSGANV. The CDR3 nucleotides read TGTGCCAGCACCCTAGGGAGGGTCCCCTCTGGGGCCAACGTC.

Turning to this clonotype: A read error may account for a junction end that differs from germline. V gene TRBV7-9 combines with J gene TRBJ2-7, with no clear D. CDR1 SEHNR and CDR2 FQNEAQ come from the germline V gene (reference sequence). The CDR3 consists of 14 residues. CDR3 sequence reads: CASSHNTYAHDHDF. In DNA, the CDR3 is TGTGCCAGCAGCCACAACACCTACGCCCACGACCACGACTTC.

The rearrangement joins TRBV7-9 to TRBJ2-5; no clear D gene. V dropped 2 bases and J dropped 10 bases, with 20 bases sitting between them. Germline V gene lookup returns CDR1 SEHNR and CDR2 FQNEAQ (reference sequence). The CDR3 has 15 amino acids. The CDR3 DNA reads TGTGCCAGCAGCTTACCCAGAAGCAGAGAAGGCGACCAGTACTTC. The encoded protein is CASSLPRSREGDQYF.

This CDR3 is CASSLEERGGSDEQFF. CDR3 nucleotides: TGTGCCAGCAGCTTGGAAGAACGCGGGGGAAGCGATGAGCAGTTCTTC. V is TRBV9 and J is TRBJ2-1; 7 bases are a match to TRBD2. This CDR3 is built from 16 residues. From germline, CDR1 is SGDLS and CDR2 YYNGEE. V gave up 4 bases and J gave up 8 bases; unmatched junction bases: 15.

This clonotype was seen a handful of times. Relative to the germline gene, one junction end is altered; a read error may explain this. V gene TRBV7-3 combines with J gene TRBJ2-5; a weak D match, TRBD1 (6 bases). CDR1 SGHTA and CDR2 FQGTGA come from the germline V gene. The CDR3 covers 14 residues. In nucleotides, the CDR3 is TGTGCCACCAGCAGGGGCTCCCGGCAAGGGACCCAGTACTTC. It yields the protein CATSRGSRQGTQYF. Full variable domain (rest looked up from reference TRBV7-3 and TRBJ2-5): GAGVSQTPSNKVTEKGKYVELRCDPISGHTALYWYRQSLGQGPEFLIYFQGTGAADDSGLPNDRFFAVRPEGSVSTLKIQRTERGDSAVYLCATSRGSRQGTQYFGPGTRLLVL.